Given below is one TCR beta chain in context. This may stem from a read error, because a much larger clone lies one nucleotide away. Together with a sample-barcoded 5' primer, a J-beta primer mix was included in a second PCR lasting roughly 6 to 12 cycles. Tagging of each cDNA molecule was performed by a template-switch adaptor with 12 random nucleotides. TCRdb re-analysed the 5' RACE reads in MiXCR, keeping a single row per CDR3 protein. Among roughly 1.5 million distinct CDR3 sequences listed, 40% to 45% were seen once. V lost 6 bases to trimming and J lost 4 bases, with 14 bases between them. This CDR3 has 14 residues. The data stem from a study of blood T cells in healthy people across ages.

The sequence derives from a woman under 30 in good health. Sequenced material: blood. The rearrangement uses TRBV12-3 or TRBV12-4 and TRBJ2-3; D is possibly TRBD2 (6 bases). This CDR3 is CASRLAVSADTQYF. CDR3 nucleotides: TGTGCCAGCAGACTAGCAGTCAGCGCAGATACGCAGTATTTT.